The 16 T cell receptor beta chains below come from one sample, sequenced in a study of identifying expanded T cells in peripheral blood. Generated by immunoSEQ multiplex PCR, the TCRdb table keeps only in-frame clones and is missing some. Of about 110,000 clones in the sample, about nine tenths were seen once. The sample was blood. Source of these receptors: a person between 18 and 75 years old in good health.

This clone showed up just once. The V and J genes are TRBV7-3 and TRBJ2-2; D gene ambiguous. The V end was cut by 0 bases, the J end by 0 bases, with 8 bases between. This CDR3 has 16 amino acids. CDR1 SGHTA and CDR2 FQGTGA come from the germline V gene. The CDR3 loop is CASSLTGTSNTGELFF. CDR3 coding DNA: TGTGCCAGCAGCTTAACGGGCACATCGAACACCGGGGAGCTGTTTTTT.

This chain connects TRBV6-5 to TRBJ1-2, with TRBD1 identical over 8 bases. V lost 5 bases to trimming and J lost 1 base; unmatched junction nucleotides: 3. The CDR3 is 14 amino acids. Germline loops: CDR1 MNHEY, CDR2 SVGAGI. The CDR3 region has the DNA TGTGCCAGCAGTCGTACAGGGGGTAACTATGGCTACACCTTC. It translates to CASSRTGGNYGYTF.

This rearrangement joins TRBV14 to TRBJ2-3; tentative D call: TRBD1 (6 bases). Germline-derived CDR1 and CDR2 are SGHDN and FVKESK. V was pared by 4 bases and J by 1 base, with 9 bases between. The CDR3 has 14 amino acids. The CDR3 bases are TGTGCCAGCAGCCGTACAGGGCGCACAGATACGCAGTATTTT. Encoded protein: CASSRTGRTDTQYF.

This chain uses TRBV6-1 with TRBJ2-4, with D perhaps TRBD1 (5 bases). CDR3 length equals 15 residues. Deletions cut 0 bases from V and 4 bases from J, with 10 bases between. CDR1 is MNHNS and CDR2 is SASEGT in the germline V gene. CDR3: CASSEAKAGKNIQYF. The CDR3 DNA is TGTGCCAGCAGTGAAGCGAAGGCAGGGAAAAACATTCAGTACTTC.

The gene calls are TRBV5-4 and TRBJ2-7; D is tentatively TRBD1 or TRBD2 (5 bases each). The CDR3 has 13 amino acids. Germline V gives CDR1 SGHNT, CDR2 YYREEE (reference sequence). The ends were cut back, 4 bases at V and 3 bases at J, with 11 bases in the middle. CDR3 residues: CASSPGRNYEQYF. The CDR3 nucleotides are TGTGCCAGCAGCCCGGGACGGAACTACGAGCAGTACTTC.

This clone occurred once. CDR3 bases: TGCGCCAGCAGCCAAGATCCGAGGACAGGGGACTACGAGCAGTACTTC. It specifies CASSQDPRTGDYEQYF. V and J are TRBV4-1 and TRBJ2-7; the match to TRBD1 covers 9 bases. V lost 0 bases and J lost 3; bases outside the gene matches: 6. This CDR3 comprises 16 residues. Germline CDR1 reads MGHRA; CDR2 reads YSYEKL.

This clone was counted a single time. The rearrangement uses TRBV7-9 and TRBJ1-2, with TRBD1 as a possible D gene (5 bases). The V gene lost 5 bases and the J gene lost 4 bases, with 17 bases spanning the gap. The CDR3 covers 15 residues. The V gene's germline CDR1 is SEHNR and CDR2 FQNEAQ (reference sequence). CDR3 residues: CASSDPGRPPYGYTF. The CDR3 nucleotides read TGTGCCAGCAGCGATCCGGGACGACCGCCCTATGGCTACACCTTC. Supplemented by reference TRBV7-9 and TRBJ1-2, the full variable domain reads DTGVSQNPRHKITKRGQNVTFRCDPISEHNRLYWYRQTLGQGPEFLTYFQNEAQLEKSRLLSDRFSAERPKGSFSTLEIQRTEQGDSAMYLCASSDPGRPPYGYTFGSGTRLTVV.

The chain couples TRBV7-2 to TRBJ2-1; 8 bases are shared with TRBD2. This CDR3 contains 15 residues. V lost 3 bases and J lost 4; bases outside the gene matches: 5. The germline CDR1 and CDR2 sequences are SGHTA and FQGNSA. In DNA, the CDR3 is TGTGCCAGCAGCTTGAGCGGGGGAGCATACAATGAGCAGTTCTTC. It codes for CASSLSGGAYNEQFF.

The chain uses TRBV25-1 and TRBJ1-4; D not certain. The germline V gene encodes CDR1 MGHDK and CDR2 SYGVNS. The CDR3 length is 11 residues. V lost 7 bases and J 6 bases, leaving 6 bases between the germline ends. The CDR3 spells CASNVDEKLFF. CDR3 nucleotide sequence: TGTGCCAGCAATGTAGATGAAAAACTGTTTTTT.

In the case of this clone: The identical CDR3 is also encoded by other nucleotide sequences in the sample. J is TRBJ1-2 and V is TRBV6-1; TRBD1 is a possible D gene (6 bases). CDR3 length: 14 amino acids. Trimming pared 7 bases from V and 2 bases from J, leaving 14 bases between. Per the germline V gene, CDR1 is MNHNS and CDR2 is SASEGT. The CDR3 nucleotides read TGTGCCAGCATTTTTGGGGGCGGGAACTATGGCTACACCTTC. Translated: CASIFGGGNYGYTF.

On this clone itself: The sample carries other DNA sequences with the same CDR3. The rearrangement uses TRBV5-1 and TRBJ2-5; D is perhaps TRBD1 (6 bases). V was clipped by 1 base and J by 5 bases, with 9 bases between them. The CDR3 extends over 13 amino acids. Germline V gene sequence: CDR1 SGHRS, CDR2 YFSETQ. The CDR3 DNA reads TGCGCCAGCAGCTTGAACAGGGAGGAGACCCAGTACTTC. Translation: CASSLNREETQYF. Filled out from reference TRBV5-1 and TRBJ2-5, the complete variable domain reads KAGVTQTPRYLIKTRGQQVTLSCSPISGHRSVSWYQQTPGQGLQFLFEYFSETQRNKGNFPGRFSGRQFSNSRSEMNVSTLELGDSALYLCASSLNREETQYFGPGTRLLVL.

The CDR3: CASRQGRANQPQHF. For the CDR3, the DNA is TGTGCCAGCAGGCAGGGAAGGGCCAATCAGCCCCAGCATTTT. The chain recombines TRBV6-6 with TRBJ1-5; possibly TRBD1 for D (5 bases). In germline, CDR1 is MNHNY, CDR2 SVGAGI (reference sequence). The CDR3 is 14 residues long. The germline V and J ends were trimmed by 6 bases and 3 bases, with 12 bases remaining between them.

The chain employs TRBV5-1 and TRBJ2-7; perhaps TRBD1 as D (8 bases). The germline V gene encodes CDR1 SGHRS and CDR2 YFSETQ. Trimming cost V 2 bases and J 3 bases, with 15 bases left between them. The CDR3 consists of 15 residues. The CDR3 loop reads CASSLAGQVSYEQYF. In nucleotides, the CDR3 is TGCGCCAGCAGCTTAGCGGGACAGGTTAGCTACGAGCAGTACTTC. Together with reference TRBV5-1 and TRBJ2-7, the CDR3 gives the full variable domain: KAGVTQTPRYLIKTRGQQVTLSCSPISGHRSVSWYQQTPGQGLQFLFEYFSETQRNKGNFPGRFSGRQFSNSRSEMNVSTLELGDSALYLCASSLAGQVSYEQYFGPGTRLTVT.

The V call is TRBV30, the J call TRBJ1-6; D perhaps matches TRBD1 (5 bases). The germline CDR1 and CDR2 sequences are GTSNPN and SVGIG (reference sequence). The CDR3 length is 14 residues. V gave up 3 bases and J gave up 9 bases, with 15 bases separating them. CDR3: CAWRFGGSGSPLHF. The CDR3 DNA reads TGTGCCTGGAGATTCGGGGGAAGTGGTTCACCCCTCCACTTT.

The chain uses TRBV7-9 and TRBJ2-7; D is possibly TRBD2 (6 bases). The CDR3 is 14 residues long. V shed 3 bases and J shed 3 bases, with 12 bases lying between them. Germline CDR1 and CDR2: SEHNR and FQNEAQ (reference sequence). Written as DNA, the CDR3 is TGTGCCAGCAGCTTGGCCGGGACTCTCTACGAGCAGTACTTC. As protein: CASSLAGTLYEQYF.

This chain links TRBV28 with TRBJ1-4; the match to TRBD1 covers 8 bases. The CDR3 extends over 20 amino acids. J gave up 7 bases and V 5 bases, and 24 bases lay outside the gene matches. The germline gives CDR1 MDHEN, CDR2 SYDVKM. In DNA form, the CDR3 reads TGTGCCAGCAGTCTCTCGCTCCATATCCGTACGACAGGGGCCGGTGAAAAACTGTTTTTT. It encodes CASSLSLHIRTTGAGEKLFF. Together with reference TRBV28 and TRBJ1-4, the CDR3 gives the full variable domain: DVKVTQSSRYLVKRTGEKVFLECVQDMDHENMFWYRQDPGLGLRLIYFSYDVKMKEKGDIPEGYSVSREKKERFSLILESASTNQTSMYLCASSLSLHIRTTGAGEKLFFGSGTQLSVL.